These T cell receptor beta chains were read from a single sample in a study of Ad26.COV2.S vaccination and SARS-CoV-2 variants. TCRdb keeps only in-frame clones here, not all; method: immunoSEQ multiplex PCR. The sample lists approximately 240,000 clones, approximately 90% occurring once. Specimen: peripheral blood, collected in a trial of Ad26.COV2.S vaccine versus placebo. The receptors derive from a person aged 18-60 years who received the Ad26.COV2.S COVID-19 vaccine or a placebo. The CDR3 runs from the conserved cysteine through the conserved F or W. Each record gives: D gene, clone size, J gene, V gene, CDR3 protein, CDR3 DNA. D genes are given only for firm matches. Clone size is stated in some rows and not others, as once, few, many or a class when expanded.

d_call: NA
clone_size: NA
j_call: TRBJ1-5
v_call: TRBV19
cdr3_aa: CASSMEEGRLSLDQPQHF
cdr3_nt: TGTGCCAGTAGTATGGAGGAGGGAAGGCTATCTCTCGATCAGCCCCAGCATTTT

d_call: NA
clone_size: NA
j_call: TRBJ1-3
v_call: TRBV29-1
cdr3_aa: CSVDGLGNTIYF
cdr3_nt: TGCAGCGTTGACGGTCTTGGAAACACCATATATTTT

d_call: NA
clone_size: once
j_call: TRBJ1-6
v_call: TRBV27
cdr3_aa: CASSPDGRSSYNSPLHF
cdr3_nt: TGTGCCAGCAGTCCTGACGGCCGCAGCTCCTATAATTCACCCCTCCACTTT

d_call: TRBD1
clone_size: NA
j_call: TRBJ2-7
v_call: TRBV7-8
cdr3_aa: CASSLARTGTGYEQYF
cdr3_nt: TGTGCCAGCAGCTTAGCCCGGACCGGGACAGGTTACGAGCAGTACTTC

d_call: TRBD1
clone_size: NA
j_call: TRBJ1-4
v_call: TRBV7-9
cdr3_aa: CASSSSGKRGQLNEKLFF
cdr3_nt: TGTGCCAGCAGTTCGTCTGGGAAAAGGGGACAGCTTAATGAAAAACTGTTTTTT

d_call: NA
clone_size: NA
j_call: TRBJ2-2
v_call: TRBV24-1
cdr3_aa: CATSRPNTGELFF
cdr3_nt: TGTGCCACCAGTCGCCCGAACACCGGGGAGCTGTTTTTT

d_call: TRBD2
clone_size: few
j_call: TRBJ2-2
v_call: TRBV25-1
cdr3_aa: CASSELGGVERTGELFF
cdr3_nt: TGTGCCAGCAGTGAGTTGGGAGGGGTGGAAAGGACCGGGGAGCTGTTTTTT

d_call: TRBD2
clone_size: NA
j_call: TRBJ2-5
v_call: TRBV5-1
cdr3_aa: CASSIGQGSALAGGPLSQYF
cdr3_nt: TGCGCCAGCAGCATCGGACAGGGTTCCGCGCTAGCGGGAGGGCCTTTGTCCCAGTACTTC

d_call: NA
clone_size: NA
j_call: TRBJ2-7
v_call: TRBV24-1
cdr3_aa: CATSEQGSYEQYF
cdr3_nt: TGTGCCACCAGTGAACAGGGCTCCTACGAGCAGTACTTC

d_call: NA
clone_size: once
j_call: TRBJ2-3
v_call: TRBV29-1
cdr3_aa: CSVKEGGTQYF
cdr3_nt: TGCAGCGTCAAGGAGGGAGGTACGCAGTATTTT

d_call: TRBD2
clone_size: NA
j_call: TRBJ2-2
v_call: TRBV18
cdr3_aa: CASSQLVAGTTTGELFF
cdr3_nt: TGTGCCAGCTCACAACTCGTAGCGGGCACGACGACCGGGGAGCTGTTTTTT

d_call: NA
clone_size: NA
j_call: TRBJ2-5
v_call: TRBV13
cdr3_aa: CASSPGERDETQYF
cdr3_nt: TGTGCCAGCAGCCCTGGGGAGAGGGATGAGACCCAGTACTTC

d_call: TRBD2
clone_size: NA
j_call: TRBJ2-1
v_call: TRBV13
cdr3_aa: CASSSSGTLGNEQFF
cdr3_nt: TGTGCCAGCAGCAGTAGCGGGACCCTTGGCAATGAGCAGTTCTTC

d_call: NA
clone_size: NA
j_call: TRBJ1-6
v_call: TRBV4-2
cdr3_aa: CASSQVREPLHF
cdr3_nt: TGTGCCAGCAGCCAAGTCAGGGAACCCCTCCACTTT

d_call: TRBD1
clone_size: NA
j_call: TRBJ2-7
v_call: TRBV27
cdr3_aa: CASSFPGQRTYEQYF
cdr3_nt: TGTGCCAGCAGTTTCCCGGGACAGAGAACCTACGAGCAGTACTTC

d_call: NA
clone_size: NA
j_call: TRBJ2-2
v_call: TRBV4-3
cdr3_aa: CASSQVVLGTNRFTGELFF
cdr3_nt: TGCGCCAGCAGCCAAGTGGTCTTGGGAACTAACCGTTTCACCGGGGAGCTGTTTTTT

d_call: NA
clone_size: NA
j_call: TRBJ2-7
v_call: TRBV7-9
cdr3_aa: CASSLGAYEQYF
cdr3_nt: TGTGCCAGCAGCTTAGGTGCCTACGAGCAGTACTTC

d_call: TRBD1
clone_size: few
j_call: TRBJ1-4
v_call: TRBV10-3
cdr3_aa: CAIRTGPNEKLFF
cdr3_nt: TGTGCCATCAGGACAGGGCCTAATGAAAAACTGTTTTTT

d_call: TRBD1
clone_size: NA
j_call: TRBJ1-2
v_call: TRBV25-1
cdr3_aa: CASSPTGTIFNYGYTF
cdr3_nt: TGTGCCAGCAGTCCGACAGGGACGATTTTTAACTATGGCTACACCTTC

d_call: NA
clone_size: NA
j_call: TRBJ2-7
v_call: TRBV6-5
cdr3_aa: CASRSGAPSYEQYF
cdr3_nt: TGTGCCAGCAGGAGCGGTGCCCCTAGTTACGAGCAGTACTTC

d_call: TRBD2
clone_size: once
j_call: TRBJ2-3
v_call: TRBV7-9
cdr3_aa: CASSSTSGGGTDTQYF
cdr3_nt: TGTGCCAGCAGCTCTACTAGCGGGGGTGGCACAGATACGCAGTATTTT

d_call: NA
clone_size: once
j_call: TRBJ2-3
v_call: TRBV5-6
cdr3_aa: CASSLANTDTQYF
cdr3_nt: TGTGCCAGCAGCTTGGCGAACACAGATACGCAGTATTTT

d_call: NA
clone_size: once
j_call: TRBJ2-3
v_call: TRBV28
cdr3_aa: CASSLPGQRYF
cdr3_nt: TGTGCCAGCAGCCTCCCGGGACAAAGGTATTTT

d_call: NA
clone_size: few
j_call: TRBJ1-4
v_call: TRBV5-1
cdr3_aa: CASSWGGGATNEKLFF
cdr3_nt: TGCGCCAGCAGCTGGGGGGGCGGTGCAACTAATGAAAAACTGTTTTTT

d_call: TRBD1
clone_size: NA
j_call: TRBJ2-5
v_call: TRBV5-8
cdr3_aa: CASSLAGTGERETQYF
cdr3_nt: TGTGCCAGCAGCTTGGCCGGTACAGGGGAGAGGGAGACCCAGTACTTC

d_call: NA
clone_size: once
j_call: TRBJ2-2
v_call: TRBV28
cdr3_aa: CASSFGRRELFF
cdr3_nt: TGTGCCAGCAGTTTTGGGAGAAGGGAGCTGTTTTTT

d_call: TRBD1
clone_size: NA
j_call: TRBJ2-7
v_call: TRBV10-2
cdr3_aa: CASTPLDRGLDYEQYF
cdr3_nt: TGCGCCAGCACCCCGCTAGACAGGGGGCTAGACTACGAGCAGTACTTC

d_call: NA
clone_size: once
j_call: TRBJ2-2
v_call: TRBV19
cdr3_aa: CASSRPGTRNTGELFF
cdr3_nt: TGTGCCAGTAGCCGTCCAGGGACACGGAACACCGGGGAGCTGTTTTTT

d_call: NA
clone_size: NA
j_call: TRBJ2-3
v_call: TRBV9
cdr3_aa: CASSVEGTRTDTQYF
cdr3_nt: TGTGCCAGCAGCGTAGAGGGGACGCGAACAGATACGCAGTATTTT

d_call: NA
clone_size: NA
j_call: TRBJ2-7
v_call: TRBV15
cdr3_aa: CATSITGLPYEQYF
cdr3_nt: TGTGCCACCAGCATAACCGGGCTGCCCTACGAGCAGTACTTC

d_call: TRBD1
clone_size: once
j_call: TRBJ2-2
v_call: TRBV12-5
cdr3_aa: CASGSVTGESGELFF
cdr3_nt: TGTGCTAGTGGTTCGGTGACAGGGGAATCCGGGGAGCTGTTTTTT

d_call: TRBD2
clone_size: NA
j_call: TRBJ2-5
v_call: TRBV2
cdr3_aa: CASSEGGVPGLAGRGTQYF
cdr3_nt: TGTGCCAGCAGTGAGGGGGGAGTTCCGGGACTAGCGGGCCGAGGGACCCAGTACTTC

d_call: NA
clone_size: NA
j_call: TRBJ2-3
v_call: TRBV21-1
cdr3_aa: CASTRLLTDTQYF
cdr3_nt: TGTGCCAGCACCAGGCTACTCACAGATACGCAGTATTTT

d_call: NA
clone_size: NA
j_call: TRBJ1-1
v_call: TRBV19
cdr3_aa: CASSPPTALGTEAFF
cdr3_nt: TGTGCCAGTAGTCCCCCCACGGCCCTGGGAACTGAAGCTTTCTTT